These 30 T cell receptor beta chains were all obtained from the same sample, sequenced in a study of blood T cell repertoires in COVID-19. Clones were sequenced by immunoSEQ multiplex PCR, and TCRdb holds only the in-frame ones, with some missing. The data contain 130,000 to 150,000 clones, around 72% of them seen just once; the ten biggest clones take up around 1.8%. Sequencing used peripheral blood. The origin of the receptors is a woman between 55 and 75 years old with acute or convalescent COVID-19.

This clone has just one count. The chain carries TRBV12-3 or TRBV12-4 and TRBJ2-1, with 9 bases lining up with TRBD2. The length of the CDR3 is 13 residues. Trimming removed 8 bases from V and 9 bases from J; junction bases left unmatched: 8. The CDR3 is CASGWVAGVEQFF. The CDR3, as DNA: TGTGCCAGCGGCTGGGTAGCGGGAGTTGAGCAGTTCTTC.

The chain couples TRBV2 to TRBJ2-1, with 7 bases that match TRBD2. The germline gives CDR1 SNHLY, CDR2 FYNNEI. CDR3 size: 15 residues. J lost 2 bases, V lost 5 bases, and 6 bases had no gene match. This chain's CDR3 is CASSQLASAYNEQFF. CDR3 DNA sequence: TGTGCCAGCAGTCAACTAGCGTCTGCCTACAATGAGCAGTTCTTC.

The chain combines TRBV7-2 with TRBJ2-7, with 7 positions matching TRBD1. J gave up 3 bases and V 5 bases, and 7 bases lay outside the gene matches. CDR1 is SGHTA, CDR2 FQGNSA, per germline. The CDR3 spans 14 residues. The DNA of the CDR3 is TGTGCCAGCAGCCCTCGACAGGGTTACTACGAGCAGTACTTC. As protein: CASSPRQGYYEQYF.

V is TRBV2 and J is TRBJ1-1; D possibly corresponds to TRBD1 (5 bases). Germline V gives CDR1 SNHLY, CDR2 FYNNEI. V was clipped by 1 base and J by 3 bases, with 18 bases between them. This CDR3 has 17 amino acids. CDR3 nucleotide sequence: TGTGCCAGCAGTGAAGGGCAGGGTTTTCAACGGGACACTGAAGCTTTCTTT. As protein: CASSEGQGFQRDTEAFF.

This chain connects TRBV27 to TRBJ2-1; TRBD2 agrees at 7 bases. Germline lookup yields CDR1 MNHEY and CDR2 SMNVEV (reference sequence). The CDR3 runs to 16 residues. V was pared by 4 bases and J by 5 bases, with 11 bases of the junction left unmatched. In DNA form, the CDR3 reads TGTGCCAGCAGTTATCTAGGCGGGAGCAGGCACAATGAGCAGTTCTTC. Protein sequence: CASSYLGGSRHNEQFF.

This clone was seen only a few times. V gene TRBV4-1 combines with J gene TRBJ1-5; tentatively, D is TRBD1 (6 bases). Between the trimmed V and J ends, which lost 3 bases and 3 bases, there was a span of 12 bases. The CDR3 consists of 15 residues. Germline V CDR1 and CDR2: MGHRA, YSYEKL. The DNA for the CDR3 is TGCGCCAGCAGCCATCGGTTGGGGGCCAATCAGCCCCAGCATTTT. As protein: CASSHRLGANQPQHF.

CDR3 nucleotides: TGTGCCAGCAGCGTTGACAGGTTCACAGATACGCAGTATTTT. Translated: CASSVDRFTDTQYF. The chain couples TRBV9 to TRBJ2-3; tentatively, D is TRBD1 (6 bases). With 2 bases removed from V and 2 bases from J, the gap between germline ends came to 9 bases. This CDR3 has 14 residues. The germline V gene has CDR1 SGDLS and CDR2 YYNGEE.

This chain links TRBV11-2 with TRBJ1-4, with 12 bases that match TRBD1. The CDR3 has 18 amino acids. The V gene's germline CDR1 is SGHAT and CDR2 FQNNGV. J lost 7 bases, V lost 4 bases, and 13 bases had no gene match. In DNA form, the CDR3 reads TGTGCCAGCAGCTCCCACGGGACAGGGGGCAGGGGCCGTGAAAAACTGTTTTTT. Protein sequence: CASSSHGTGGRGREKLFF.

The chain couples TRBV30 to TRBJ1-1, with unresolved D. Germline V gives CDR1 GTSNPN, CDR2 SVGIG (reference sequence). The length of the CDR3 is 13 residues. Trimming shortened V by 3 bases and J by 0 bases, and 8 bases separated the two germline ends. CDR3 bases: TGTGCCTGGAGCCGAGGGATGAACACTGAAGCTTTCTTT. This gives the protein CAWSRGMNTEAFF.

This clone showed up just once. The chain joins TRBV27 to TRBJ2-3; D is unresolved. V lost 7 bases, J lost 2 bases, and 7 bases lay in between. The CDR3 contains 12 residues. Germline loops: CDR1 MNHEY, CDR2 SMNVEV (reference sequence). The CDR3 DNA reads TGTGCCAGCACCTCTTCCACAGATACGCAGTATTTT. Translated: CASTSSTDTQYF.

V is TRBV4-2 and J is TRBJ2-5; 14 bases match TRBD2. CDR3 length: 19 residues. CDR1 is LGHNA, CDR2 YNFKEQ, per germline. Trimming at V came to 4 bases and at J to 4 bases, leaving 14 bases not matched to a gene. The DNA of the CDR3 is TGTGCCAGCAGCCGCCGGGGTGGCGGGACTAGCGGGAGTGGAGAGACCCAGTACTTC. It yields the protein CASSRRGGGTSGSGETQYF.

V and J are TRBV30 and TRBJ1-2; D unresolved. Germline V gene data show CDR1 as GTSNPN and CDR2 as SVGIG (reference sequence). Trimming pared 1 base from V and 1 base from J, leaving 16 bases between. The CDR3 totals 16 residues. This CDR3 is CAWSDFGRPLNYGYTF. CDR3 coding DNA: TGTGCCTGGAGTGACTTTGGCAGGCCCCTTAACTATGGCTACACCTTC.

The DNA of the CDR3 is TGTGCCAGCAGCTTAGATTCTAGCGGGAGGGTCAATGAGCAGTTCTTC. This codes for CASSLDSSGRVNEQFF. V usage is TRBV5-5 and J usage is TRBJ2-1, with 12 bases matching TRBD2. Per germline, CDR1 SGHKS and CDR2 YYEKEE (reference sequence). The CDR3 spans 16 residues. With V trimmed by 2 bases and J by 6 bases, 6 bases remained unmatched.

The chain carries TRBV5-1 and TRBJ2-2; 10 positions agree with TRBD1. Germline V gene data show CDR1 as SGHRS and CDR2 as YFSETQ. V gave up 6 bases and J gave up 5 bases; unmatched junction bases: 10. The CDR3 has 16 residues. The CDR3 coding sequence is TGCGCCAGCACCAAAAACCGGGGACAGGGGACCGGGGAGCTGTTTTTT. This gives the protein CASTKNRGQGTGELFF.

This clone was seen only a few times. The chain recombines TRBV28 with TRBJ2-7; 7 bases align to TRBD2. CDR1 is MDHEN and CDR2 is SYDVKM in the germline V gene. V shed 10 bases, J shed 8 bases, and the junction held 17 bases outside the gene matches. The CDR3 covers 14 residues. Here the CDR3 DNA reads TGTGCCACCCACTACGGGGGGTTGCAATCTAAGCAGTACTTC. As protein: CATHYGGLQSKQYF.

The sample holds a few counts of this clone. The V and J genes are TRBV27 and TRBJ2-2; 9 bases are shared with TRBD2. The CDR3 has 15 amino acids. The ends lost 6 bases at V and 3 bases at J; junction bases unmatched: 5. The germline V gene has CDR1 MNHEY and CDR2 SMNVEV (reference sequence). CDR3 region: CASRRGGSYTGELFF. In DNA form, the CDR3 reads TGTGCCAGCAGGCGGGGGGGGTCCTACACCGGGGAGCTGTTTTTT.

This rearrangement joins TRBV9 to TRBJ1-2; D is perhaps TRBD1 (6 bases). Germline V CDR1 and CDR2: SGDLS, YYNGEE. The V gene lost 0 bases and the J gene lost 2 bases, with 8 bases spanning the gap. The CDR3 has 14 amino acids. CDR3 in amino acids: CASSVDRANYGYTF. As DNA, the CDR3 is TGTGCCAGCAGCGTAGACAGGGCGAACTATGGCTACACCTTC.

The chain joins TRBV5-1 to TRBJ2-7, with D possibly TRBD1 on 6 matching bases. The CDR3 has 14 amino acids. Germline loops: CDR1 SGHRS, CDR2 YFSETQ. V lost 5 bases, J lost 4 bases, and 16 bases lay in between. CDR3 DNA sequence: TGCGCCAGCAGAGGGGCGGCCACAGGGTACGAGCAGTACTTC. Amino acid sequence: CASRGAATGYEQYF. The complete variable domain, with remaining parts taken from reference TRBV5-1 and TRBJ2-7, reads KAGVTQTPRYLIKTRGQQVTLSCSPISGHRSVSWYQQTPGQGLQFLFEYFSETQRNKGNFPGRFSGRQFSNSRSEMNVSTLELGDSALYLCASRGAATGYEQYFGPGTRLTVT.

The gene calls are TRBV19 and TRBJ1-1; D not certain. The CDR3 totals 13 residues. The germline V and J ends were trimmed by 5 bases and 5 bases, with 12 bases remaining between them. Germline V gene lookup returns CDR1 LNHDA and CDR2 SQIVND (reference sequence). CDR3 in DNA: TGTGCCAGTAGTCCACGGGGAATGACTGAAGCTTTCTTT. It translates to CASSPRGMTEAFF.

The rearrangement uses TRBV14 and TRBJ2-7; a weak D match, TRBD2 (5 bases). The V gene lost 5 bases and the J gene lost 4 bases, with 9 bases spanning the gap. Germline CDR1 and CDR2: SGHDN and FVKESK. The CDR3 extends over 12 amino acids. CDR3 protein: CASSLSGYEQYF. The CDR3 coding sequence is TGTGCCAGCAGCTTGTCGGGGTACGAGCAGTACTTC.

V gene TRBV29-1 combines with J gene TRBJ2-5, with D perhaps TRBD2 (5 bases). V lost 7 bases, J lost 3 bases, and 6 bases lay in between. Germline CDR1 is SQVTM and CDR2 is ANQGSEA. The CDR3 runs 10 residues. The CDR3 here is CSAAEETQYF. Written as DNA, the CDR3 is TGCAGCGCAGCGGAAGAGACCCAGTACTTC.

The V and J genes are TRBV3-1 (or the pseudogene TRBV3-2) and TRBJ1-2; 10 nucleotides agree with TRBD1. The CDR3 sequence is 14 residues long. Germline CDR1 reads LGHDT; CDR2 reads YNNKEL (reference sequence). V gave up 1 base and J gave up 8 bases; unmatched junction bases: 4. The CDR3: CASSQGQGAGGYTF. The CDR3 coding sequence is TGTGCCAGCAGCCAAGGACAGGGGGCCGGCGGCTACACCTTC.

This chain links TRBV27 with TRBJ1-1; D not resolved. This CDR3 has 15 amino acids. V dropped 1 base and J dropped 4 bases, with 13 bases sitting between them. CDR1 is MNHEY, CDR2 SMNVEV, per germline (reference sequence). The chain's CDR3 is CASSLFRGGSTEAFF. DNA of the CDR3: TGTGCCAGCAGTTTATTCCGGGGAGGAAGCACTGAAGCTTTCTTT.

This clone was picked up a small number of times. CDR3 amino acids: CASSLGTRGGQPQHF. The CDR3 DNA reads TGTGCCAGCAGTTTAGGGACTCGGGGGGGTCAGCCCCAGCATTTT. This chain connects TRBV28 to TRBJ1-5; weak D call: TRBD1 (5 bases). V was cut by 2 bases and J by 6 bases, with 14 bases left in between. CDR1 and CDR2 from the germline V gene are MDHEN and SYDVKM. This CDR3 is 15 amino acids long.

The chain recombines TRBV5-4 with TRBJ1-1; no firm D call. The V end was cut by 7 bases, the J end by 0 bases, with 13 bases between. The CDR3 covers 14 residues. Germline V gene lookup returns CDR1 SGHNT and CDR2 YYREEE (reference sequence). CDR3 coding DNA: TGTGCCAGCTCCACATCCCCCGTGAACACTGAAGCTTTCTTT. Amino acids: CASSTSPVNTEAFF.

The CDR3 DNA sequence: TGTGCCAGCAGGTGGGACAGCCTAAATTCACCCCTCCACTTT. The encoded protein is CASRWDSLNSPLHF. The chain recombines TRBV6-5 with TRBJ1-6, with 7 bases aligning to TRBD1. Germline V CDR1 and CDR2: MNHEY, SVGAGI. CDR3 length: 14 amino acids. V was pared by 6 bases and J by 7 bases, with 6 bases of the junction left unmatched.

V is TRBV19 and J is TRBJ1-2; 7 bases map to TRBD1. CDR1 LNHDA and CDR2 SQIVND come from the germline V gene (reference sequence). The V segment lost 3 bases and the J segment 2 bases; nucleotides outside the gene matches: 6. The CDR3 runs to 15 residues. The CDR3 here is CASSMENRGNYGYTF. The CDR3 nucleotides read TGTGCCAGTAGTATGGAAAACAGGGGAAACTATGGCTACACCTTC.

This clone was observed a handful of times. The genes are TRBV20-1 and TRBJ2-1; perhaps TRBD2 as D (5 bases). Trimming took 3 bases from V and 13 from J, leaving 13 bases between them. Germline CDR1 reads DFQATT; CDR2 reads SNEGSKA (reference sequence). The CDR3 runs 11 residues. The CDR3 DNA follows: TGCAGTGCTAGTGGACGGGGAAGTCAGTTCTTC. It is translated as CSASGRGSQFF.

This chain links TRBV11-2 with TRBJ2-1, with TRBD2 identical over 7 bases. The germline V gene encodes CDR1 SGHAT and CDR2 FQNNGV. The CDR3 sequence is 16 residues long. The J segment lost 7 bases and the V segment lost 1 base, leaving 10 bases of the junction unmatched. The CDR3 protein is CASSLGGSWGGNEQFF. CDR3 DNA sequence: TGTGCCAGCAGCTTAGGGGGCAGTTGGGGAGGGAATGAGCAGTTCTTC.

The chain couples TRBV9 to TRBJ2-1; tentatively, D is TRBD2 (5 bases). Trimming removed 0 bases from V and 3 bases from J, with 13 bases in between. The CDR3 runs 16 residues. Germline V gene lookup returns CDR1 SGDLS and CDR2 YYNGEE. The CDR3 DNA sequence: TGTGCCAGCAGCGTAGGGGTCACTAGGGTCTACAATGAGCAGTTCTTC. It translates to CASSVGVTRVYNEQFF.